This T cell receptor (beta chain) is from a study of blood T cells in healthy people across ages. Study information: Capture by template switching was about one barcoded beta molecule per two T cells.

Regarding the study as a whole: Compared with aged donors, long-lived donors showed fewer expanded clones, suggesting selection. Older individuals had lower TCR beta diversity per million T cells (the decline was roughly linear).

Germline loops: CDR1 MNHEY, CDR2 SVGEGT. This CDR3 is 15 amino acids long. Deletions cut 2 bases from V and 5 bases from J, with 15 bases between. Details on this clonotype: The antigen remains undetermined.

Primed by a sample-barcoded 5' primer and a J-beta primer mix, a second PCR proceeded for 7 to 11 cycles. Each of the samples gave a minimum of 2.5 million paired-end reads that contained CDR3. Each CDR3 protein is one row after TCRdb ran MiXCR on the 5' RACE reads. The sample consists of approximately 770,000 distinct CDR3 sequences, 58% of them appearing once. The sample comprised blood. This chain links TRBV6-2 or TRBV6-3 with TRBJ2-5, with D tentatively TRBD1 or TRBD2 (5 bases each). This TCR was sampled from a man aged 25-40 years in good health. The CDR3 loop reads CASSYRRGVGETQYF. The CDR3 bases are TGTGCCAGCAGTTACCGAAGAGGGGTGGGGGAGACCCAGTACTTC.